The T cell receptor beta chain described here comes from a study of shared T cell receptors in the human thymus. Using immunoSEQ multiplex PCR, the repertoire was profiled, and TCRdb retains in-frame clones only, with some absent. The sample carries some 700,000 clones, 70% to 90% recorded once. CDR1 and CDR2 from the germline V gene are LGHNA and YSLEER. The CDR3 extends over 15 amino acids. After removal of 4 bases from V and 4 bases from J, the junction contained 7 bases not matched to a gene. These sequences were also reported in another study, on human thymus T cells. That source reports: Thymus was obtained from resections taken during corrective heart surgery. Thymic and blood repertoires showed apparently biased V and J gene usage. Related studies noted strongly shared thymic repertoires across unrelated people.

The chain is built from TRBV4-3 and TRBJ1-2; 9 nucleotides align to TRBD1. This sequence was found in a boy younger than two with a congenital heart defect. Sequencing was carried out using thymocytes. The CDR3: CASSPGTGSGYGYTF. The DNA of the CDR3 is TGCGCCAGCAGCCCTGGGACAGGGTCAGGCTATGGCTACACCTTC.